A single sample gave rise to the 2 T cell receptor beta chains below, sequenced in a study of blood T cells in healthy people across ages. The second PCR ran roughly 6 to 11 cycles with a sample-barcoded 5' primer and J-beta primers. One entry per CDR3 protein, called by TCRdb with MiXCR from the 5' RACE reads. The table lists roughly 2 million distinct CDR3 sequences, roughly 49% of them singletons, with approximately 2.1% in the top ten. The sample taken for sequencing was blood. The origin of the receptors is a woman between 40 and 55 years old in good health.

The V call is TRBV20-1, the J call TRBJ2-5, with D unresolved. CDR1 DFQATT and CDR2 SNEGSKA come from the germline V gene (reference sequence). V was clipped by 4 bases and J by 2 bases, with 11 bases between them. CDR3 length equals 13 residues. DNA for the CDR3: TGCAGTGCTAATCGCGACATACAAGAGACCCAGTACTTC. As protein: CSANRDIQETQYF.

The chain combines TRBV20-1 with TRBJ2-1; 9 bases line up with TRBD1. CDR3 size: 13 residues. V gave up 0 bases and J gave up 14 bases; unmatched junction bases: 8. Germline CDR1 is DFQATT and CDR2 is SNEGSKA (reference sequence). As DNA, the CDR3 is TGCAGTGCTAGAGATCCCGGGACAGGGTGGAAGTTCTTC. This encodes CSARDPGTGWKFF.